The next 16 T cell receptor beta chains were all read from a single sample in a study of identifying expanded T cells in peripheral blood. The method was immunoSEQ multiplex PCR; TCRdb's version includes in-frame clones alone and lacks a portion of them. The data hold 90,000 to 110,000 clones, with around 89% observed a single time. Input material: blood. These receptor sequences come from a person aged 18 to 75 in good health.

V and J are TRBV2 and TRBJ2-7; the D gene could be TRBD1 or TRBD2 (5 bases each). CDR1 and CDR2 from the germline V gene are SNHLY and FYNNEI. V lost 5 bases and J lost 2, with 13 bases in between. There are 14 residues in the CDR3. The CDR3: CASSQTPGPYEQYF. The DNA for the CDR3 is TGTGCCAGCAGTCAAACGCCGGGACCCTACGAGCAGTACTTC.

The J gene is TRBJ1-1, the V gene TRBV6-1; D is undetermined. V gave up 3 bases and J gave up 0 bases, with 11 bases separating them. The CDR3 is 15 residues long. Looked up from germline, CDR1 is MNHNS and CDR2 is SASEGT. The CDR3 spells CASSDQAAMNTEAFF. Written as DNA, the CDR3 is TGTGCCAGCAGTGACCAGGCAGCCATGAACACTGAAGCTTTCTTT.

The chain uses TRBV5-1 and TRBJ2-3, with TRBD2 as a possible D gene (6 bases). This CDR3 spans 16 amino acids. Trimming pared 2 bases from V and 3 bases from J, leaving 16 bases between. Per germline, CDR1 SGHRS and CDR2 YFSETQ. The CDR3 region is CASSFRPSEGTDTQYF. In DNA, the CDR3 is TGCGCCAGCAGCTTTAGGCCTAGCGAGGGGACAGATACGCAGTATTTT.

This chain uses TRBV10-3 with TRBJ2-3; the D gene is possibly TRBD1 (6 bases). CDR1 and CDR2 (germline): ENHRY, SYGVKD. The V end was cut by 3 bases, the J end by 5 bases, with 15 bases between. The CDR3 extends over 15 amino acids. For the CDR3, the DNA is TGTGCCATCAGTGACTCAGGGGTCAGGGGAGATACGCAGTATTTT. Protein: CAISDSGVRGDTQYF.

This sequence joins TRBV30 and TRBJ2-5, with 8 bases lining up with TRBD1. This CDR3 region has 15 residues. The J segment lost 5 bases and the V segment lost 2 bases, leaving 10 bases of the junction unmatched. Germline V CDR1 and CDR2: GTSNPN, SVGIG (reference sequence). The CDR3 region has the DNA TGTGCCTGGAGTCCCCGGACAGGGATAAGGGAGACCCAGTACTTC. It translates to CAWSPRTGIRETQYF.

This sequence joins TRBV2 and TRBJ2-3, with 10 bases fitting TRBD1. Germline loops: CDR1 SNHLY, CDR2 FYNNEI. Unmatched junction bases numbered 6, after V lost 6 bases and J lost 3 bases. The CDR3 runs to 15 residues. The chain's CDR3 is CASRGRTGGTDTQYF. The CDR3 DNA follows: TGTGCCAGCAGGGGCCGGACAGGGGGTACAGATACGCAGTATTTT.

This clone has a single count. The chain joins TRBV7-9 to TRBJ2-7, with 7 bases identical to TRBD1. The CDR3 contains 17 residues. The V segment lost 1 base and the J segment 3 bases; nucleotides outside the gene matches: 12. The V gene's germline CDR1 is SEHNR and CDR2 FQNEAQ (reference sequence). This CDR3 reads CASSLGELDRSSYEQYF. In nucleotides, the CDR3 is TGTGCCAGCAGCTTAGGAGAGTTGGACAGGTCTAGCTACGAGCAGTACTTC.

V usage is TRBV7-9 and J usage is TRBJ2-7; D uncertain. CDR1 is SEHNR and CDR2 is FQNEAQ in the germline V gene (reference sequence). Trimming took off 5 bases at V and 5 bases at J, with 13 bases between the two ends. This CDR3 is built from 13 residues. CDR3 DNA: TGTGCCAGCAGCGCAACATCCCCGGACGAGCAGTACTTC. It translates to CASSATSPDEQYF.

A single count supports this clone. This chain joins TRBV5-4 and TRBJ1-4; tentative D call: TRBD1 (6 bases). Trimming removed 3 bases from V and 7 bases from J, with 16 bases in between. Germline-derived CDR1 and CDR2 are SGHNT and YYREEE (reference sequence). The CDR3 loop spans 15 amino acids. CDR3 DNA sequence: TGTGCCAGCAGCTCCGGGGGCCCCAGCGGTGAAAAACTGTTTTTT. Translated: CASSSGGPSGEKLFF.

This clone occurred once. The J gene is TRBJ1-1, the V gene TRBV10-1; the D is unclear. Germline V gene sequence: CDR1 WNHNN, CDR2 SYGVQD (reference sequence). Trimming left V 3 bases short and J 1 base short, with 6 bases between. The CDR3 length is 13 residues. In DNA, the CDR3 is TGCGCCAGCAGTGATGACCCGAACACTGAAGCTTTCTTT. Residues: CASSDDPNTEAFF.

The gene calls are TRBV5-1 and TRBJ2-2; no definite D call. V dropped 0 bases and J dropped 4 bases, with 10 bases sitting between them. This CDR3 contains 15 residues. The germline V gene has CDR1 SGHRS and CDR2 YFSETQ. The CDR3 here is CASSLGSMSTGELFF. As DNA, the CDR3 is TGCGCCAGCAGCTTGGGCTCAATGAGCACCGGGGAGCTGTTTTTT.

This chain connects TRBV7-9 to TRBJ2-1; 11 nucleotides agree with TRBD2. Germline CDR1 reads SEHNR; CDR2 reads FQNEAQ (reference sequence). CDR3 length: 17 residues. V was clipped by 5 bases and J by 0 bases; unmatched bases: 6. The CDR3 DNA follows: TGTGCCAGCAGCCAGGTTAGCGGGAGGGCCTCCTACAATGAGCAGTTCTTC. Its protein product is CASSQVSGRASYNEQFF.

The chain is built from TRBV7-2 and TRBJ2-7; 9 nucleotides line up with TRBD2. CDR1 is SGHTA, CDR2 FQGNSA, per germline. Trimming removed 3 bases from V and 1 base from J; junction bases left unmatched: 4. CDR3 length: 15 amino acids. DNA of the CDR3: TGTGCCAGCAGCTTGACTAGCGGCCTTTCCTACGAGCAGTACTTC. Amino acids: CASSLTSGLSYEQYF.

The chain couples TRBV30 to TRBJ1-1, with unresolved D. Germline CDR1 reads GTSNPN; CDR2 reads SVGIG (reference sequence). This CDR3 has 11 amino acids. Trimming removed 2 bases from V and 5 bases from J, with 6 bases in between. In DNA, the CDR3 is TGTGCCTGGAGTCCTGGGACTGAAGCTTTCTTT. Translating it yields CAWSPGTEAFF.

V gene TRBV7-9 combines with J gene TRBJ2-1; D unclear. Trimming took off 0 bases at V and 0 bases at J, with 6 bases between the two ends. The CDR3 sequence is 15 residues long. Germline assignment: CDR1 SEHNR and CDR2 FQNEAQ (reference sequence). The DNA of the CDR3 is TGTGCCAGCAGCTTAGCCGTGATCTCCTACAATGAGCAGTTCTTC. Translation gives CASSLAVISYNEQFF.

The J gene is TRBJ2-2, the V gene TRBV13; 10 positions agree with TRBD1. The length of the CDR3 is 15 residues. The germline gives CDR1 PRHDT, CDR2 FYEKMQ (reference sequence). J lost 5 bases, V lost 4 bases, and 4 bases had no gene match. The CDR3 sequence: CASSSPGQGTGELFF. CDR3 sequence (DNA): TGTGCCAGCAGCTCGCCGGGACAGGGGACCGGGGAGCTGTTTTTT. Full variable domain (rest looked up from reference TRBV13 and TRBJ2-2): AAGVIQSPRHLIKEKRETATLKCYPIPRHDTVYWYQQGPGQDPQFLISFYEKMQSDKGSIPDRFSAQQFSDYHSELNMSSLELGDSALYFCASSSPGQGTGELFFGEGSRLTVL.